This T cell receptor beta chain was sequenced during a study of CD4+ T cells in melanoma. General study points: Diverse differentiation states were reported for melanoma neoantigen-specific CD4+ T cells. A reported correlation linked neoantigen-specific CD4+ T cells to CD8+, macrophage and B cell function.

Note on this clone: As yet, its antigen is unknown.

CDR1 SGHTA and CDR2 FQGNSA come from the germline V gene. The V end was cut by 4 bases, the J end by 11 bases, with 23 bases between. The CDR3 loop spans 15 amino acids. Profiling relied on immunoSEQ multiplex PCR, and the TCRdb table lists in-frame clones only, not all of them. The top ten hold 3% to 4% of the sample, which has about 120,000 clones, roughly 90% seen once. The rearrangement links TRBV7-2 to TRBJ1-1; tentatively, D is TRBD1 (5 bases). The specimen was peripheral blood. This TCR was recovered from a human donor with melanoma. The CDR3 DNA reads TGTGCCAGCAGCTATCAACAGGCGACGGGAGGCCTCGCTTTCTTT. Protein: CASSYQQATGGLAFF.